This T cell receptor beta chain was sequenced during a study of T cells in Graves' hyperthyroidism and ophthalmopathy. Study-level information: Peripheral blood collection took place at initial diagnosis, before any treatment. Overall study findings and caveats: Blood also carried most thyroid clonotypes expanded above 0.001.

RNA transcripts served as the template for amplifying TCR beta CDR3 regions. An initial round of RT-PCR targeting the TCR CDR3 relied on the HTBI primer set. TCRdb called the multiplex PCR reads again in MiXCR, with one record for every CDR3 protein. The sample lists about 690,000 distinct CDR3 sequences, around 15% occurring once. The study enrolled patients aged 18 to 65 with newly diagnosed hyperthyroidism of under 2 months' duration. Diagnoses were established using clinical symptoms, serum thyroxine and TRAb, thyroid ultrasound and orbital computed tomography. Germline CDR1 is PRHDT and CDR2 is FYEKMQ (reference sequence). Deletions cut 5 bases from V and 3 bases from J, with 17 bases between. This CDR3 has 15 residues. This clonotype was found many times. The antigen is undetermined.

The J gene is TRBJ2-7, the V gene TRBV13; weak D call: TRBD2 (5 bases). Input material: blood. The receptor's source is a man in his fifties or sixties with Graves' hyperthyroidism. CDR3: CASSPPGGRIYEQYF. CDR3 coding DNA: TGTGCCAGCAGCCCGCCCGGAGGCCGCATCTACGAGCAGTACTTC.